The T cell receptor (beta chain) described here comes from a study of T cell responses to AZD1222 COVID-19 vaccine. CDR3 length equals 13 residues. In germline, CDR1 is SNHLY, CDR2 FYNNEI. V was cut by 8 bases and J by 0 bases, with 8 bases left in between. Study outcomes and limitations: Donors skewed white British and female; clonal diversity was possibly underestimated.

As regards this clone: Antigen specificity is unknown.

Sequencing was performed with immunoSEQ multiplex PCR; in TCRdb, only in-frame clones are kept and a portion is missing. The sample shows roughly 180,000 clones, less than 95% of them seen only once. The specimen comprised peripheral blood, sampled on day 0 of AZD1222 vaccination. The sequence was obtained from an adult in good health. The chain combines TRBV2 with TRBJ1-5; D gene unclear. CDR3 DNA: TGTGCCAGCGGGTGGGATAGCAATCAGCCCCAGCATTTT. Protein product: CASGWDSNQPQHF.